This T cell receptor beta chain was sequenced in a study of T cell responses to AZD1222 COVID-19 vaccine. Study-level results: After two AZD1222 doses, spike-specific TCR breadth and depth rose versus day 0. Recipients of AZD1222 seropositive at baseline numbered only 5 to 7. Donors were chiefly white British, with a greater number of females, and clonal diversity was perhaps underestimated.

A word on this clone: Its specificity is unknown.

Sequenced by immunoSEQ multiplex PCR; TCRdb stores in-frame clones only, minus some. The sample consists of around 150,000 clones, around 92% of them appearing once. This CDR3 spans 15 amino acids. V lost 0 bases and J 3 bases, leaving 11 bases between the germline ends. Germline-derived CDR1 and CDR2 are SGHTA and FQGNSA. Specimen: peripheral blood, collected 28 days after the second AZD1222 dose. V gene TRBV7-2 combines with J gene TRBJ1-2; a weak D match, TRBD1 (5 bases). The receptor was isolated from an adult who received the AZD1222 COVID-19 vaccine. CDR3 nucleotides: TGTGCCAGCAGCTTAGCTCTCAGGGTAGACTATGGCTACACCTTC. It encodes CASSLALRVDYGYTF.